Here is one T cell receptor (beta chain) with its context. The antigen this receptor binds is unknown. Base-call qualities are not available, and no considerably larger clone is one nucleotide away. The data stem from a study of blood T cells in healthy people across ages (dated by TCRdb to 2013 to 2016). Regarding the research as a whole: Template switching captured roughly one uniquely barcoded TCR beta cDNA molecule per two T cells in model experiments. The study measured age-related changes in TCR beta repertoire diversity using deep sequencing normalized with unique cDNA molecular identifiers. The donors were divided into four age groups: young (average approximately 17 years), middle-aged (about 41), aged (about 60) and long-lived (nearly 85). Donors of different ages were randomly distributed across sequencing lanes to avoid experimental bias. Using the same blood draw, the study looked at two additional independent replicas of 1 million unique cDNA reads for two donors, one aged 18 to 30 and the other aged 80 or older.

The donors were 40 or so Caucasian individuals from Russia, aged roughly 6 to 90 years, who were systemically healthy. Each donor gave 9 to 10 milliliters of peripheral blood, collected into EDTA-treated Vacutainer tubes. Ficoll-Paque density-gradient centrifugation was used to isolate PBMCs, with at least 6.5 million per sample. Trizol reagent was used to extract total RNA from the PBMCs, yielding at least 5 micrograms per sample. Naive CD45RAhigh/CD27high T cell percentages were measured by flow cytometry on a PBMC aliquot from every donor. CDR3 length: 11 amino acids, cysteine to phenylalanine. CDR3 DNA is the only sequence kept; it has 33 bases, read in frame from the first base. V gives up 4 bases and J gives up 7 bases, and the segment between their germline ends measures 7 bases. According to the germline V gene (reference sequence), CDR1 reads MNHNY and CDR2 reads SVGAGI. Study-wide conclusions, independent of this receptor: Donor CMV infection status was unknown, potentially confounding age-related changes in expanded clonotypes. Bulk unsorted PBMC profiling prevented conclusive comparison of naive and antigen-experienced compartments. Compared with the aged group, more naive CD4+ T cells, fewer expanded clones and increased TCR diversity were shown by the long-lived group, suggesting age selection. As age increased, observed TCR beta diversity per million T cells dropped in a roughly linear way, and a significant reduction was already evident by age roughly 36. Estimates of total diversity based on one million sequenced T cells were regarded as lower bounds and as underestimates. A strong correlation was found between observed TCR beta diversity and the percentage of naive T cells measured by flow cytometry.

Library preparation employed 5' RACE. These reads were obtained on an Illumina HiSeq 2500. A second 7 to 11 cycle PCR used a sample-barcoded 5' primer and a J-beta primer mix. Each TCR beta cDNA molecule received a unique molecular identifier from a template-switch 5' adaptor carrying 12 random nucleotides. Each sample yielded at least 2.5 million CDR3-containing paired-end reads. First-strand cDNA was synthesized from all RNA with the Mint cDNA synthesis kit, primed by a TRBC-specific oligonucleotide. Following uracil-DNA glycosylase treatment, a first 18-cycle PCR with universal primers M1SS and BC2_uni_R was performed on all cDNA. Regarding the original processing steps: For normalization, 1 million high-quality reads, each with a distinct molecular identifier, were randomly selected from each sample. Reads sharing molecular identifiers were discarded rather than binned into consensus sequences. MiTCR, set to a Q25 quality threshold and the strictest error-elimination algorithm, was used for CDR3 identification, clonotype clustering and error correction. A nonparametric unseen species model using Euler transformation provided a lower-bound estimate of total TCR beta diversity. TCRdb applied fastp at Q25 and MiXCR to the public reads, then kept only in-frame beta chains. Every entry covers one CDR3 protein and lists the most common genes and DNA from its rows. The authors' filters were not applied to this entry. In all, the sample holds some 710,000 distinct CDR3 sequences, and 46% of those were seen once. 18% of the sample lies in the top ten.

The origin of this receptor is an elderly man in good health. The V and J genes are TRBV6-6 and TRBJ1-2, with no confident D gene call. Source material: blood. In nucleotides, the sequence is TGTGCCAGCAGTTTGAGGTTTGGCTACACCTTC. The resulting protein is CASSLRFGYTF.